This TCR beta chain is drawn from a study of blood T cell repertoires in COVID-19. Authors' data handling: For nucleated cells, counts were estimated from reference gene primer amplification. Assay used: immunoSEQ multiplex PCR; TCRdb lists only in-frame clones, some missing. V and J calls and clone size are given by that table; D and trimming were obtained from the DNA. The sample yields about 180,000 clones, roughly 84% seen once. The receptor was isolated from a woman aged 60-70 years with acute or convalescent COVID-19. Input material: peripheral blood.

CDR3 sequence (DNA): TGTGCCAGCAGTGAAGCAAGGACAGGGAATCAGCCCCAGCATTTT. Translated, it gives CASSEARTGNQPQHF. J is TRBJ1-5 and V is TRBV6-1; 8 nucleotides line up with TRBD1. Germline V gene lookup returns CDR1 MNHNS and CDR2 SASEGT. The CDR3 is made up of 15 amino acids. V shed 0 bases and J 4 bases; nucleotides not matched to a gene: 2.